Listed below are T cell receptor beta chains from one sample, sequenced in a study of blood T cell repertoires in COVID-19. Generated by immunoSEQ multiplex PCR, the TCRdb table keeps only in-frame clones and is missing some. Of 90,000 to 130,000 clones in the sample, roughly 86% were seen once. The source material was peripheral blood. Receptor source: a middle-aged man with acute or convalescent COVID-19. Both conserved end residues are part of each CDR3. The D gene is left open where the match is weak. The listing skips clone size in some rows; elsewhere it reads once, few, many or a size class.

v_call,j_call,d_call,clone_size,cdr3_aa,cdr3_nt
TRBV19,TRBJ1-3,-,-,CASTVRGIISGNTIYF,TGTGCCAGTACGGTCAGAGGGATAATCTCTGGAAACACCATATATTTT
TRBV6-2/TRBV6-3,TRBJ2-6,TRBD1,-,CASSYSRGGFGANVLTF,TGTGCCAGCAGTTACTCGAGAGGGGGCTTTGGGGCCAACGTCCTGACTTTC
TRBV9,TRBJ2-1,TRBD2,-,CASSVGLAGLYNEQFF,TGTGCCAGCAGCGTAGGACTAGCCGGACTCTACAATGAGCAGTTCTTC
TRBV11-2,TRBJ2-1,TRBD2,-,CASSPAGPLPEQFF,TGTGCCAGCAGCCCAGCGGGACCCCTTCCTGAGCAGTTCTTC
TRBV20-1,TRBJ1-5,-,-,CSASPVGADQPQHF,TGCAGTGCAAGTCCGGTGGGAGCGGATCAGCCCCAGCATTTT
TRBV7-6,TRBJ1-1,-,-,CASSSMSGTNTEAFF,TGTGCCAGCAGCTCTATGAGCGGGACGAACACTGAAGCTTTCTTT
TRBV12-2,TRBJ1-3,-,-,CASRSFMIEADSGNTIYF,TGTGCAAGTCGCTCCTTTATGATTGAGGCCGACTCTGGAAACACCATATATTTT
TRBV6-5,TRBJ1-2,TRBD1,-,CASRTRDRDYGYTF,TGTGCCAGCAGGACCCGGGACAGAGACTATGGCTACACCTTC
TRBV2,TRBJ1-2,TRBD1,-,CASSEARAGGNYGYTF,TGTGCCAGCAGTGAAGCGAGGGCAGGGGGGAACTATGGCTACACCTTC
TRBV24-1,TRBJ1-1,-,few,CATSGAHGAGNTEAFF,TGTGCCACCAGTGGCGCTCATGGGGCCGGGAACACTGAAGCTTTCTTT
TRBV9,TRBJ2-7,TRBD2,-,CASSVSSGAYSYEQYF,TGTGCCAGCAGCGTGTCTAGCGGAGCCTACTCCTACGAGCAGTACTTC
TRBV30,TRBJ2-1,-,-,CAWTTGTNEQFF,TGTGCCTGGACCACCGGGACTAATGAGCAGTTCTTC
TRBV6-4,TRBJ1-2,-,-,CASSESRLHYGYTF,TGTGCCAGCAGTGAGTCCAGGCTGCACTATGGCTACACCTTC
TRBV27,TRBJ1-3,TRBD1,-,CASRQQGASGNTIYF,TGTGCCAGCAGACAACAGGGGGCCTCTGGAAACACCATATATTTT
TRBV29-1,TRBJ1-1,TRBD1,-,CSVGTGAAEAFF,TGCAGCGTTGGAACAGGGGCGGCGGAAGCTTTCTTT
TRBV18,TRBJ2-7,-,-,CASSYTGGSEQYF,TGTGCCAGCTCATATACCGGAGGATCCGAGCAGTACTTC
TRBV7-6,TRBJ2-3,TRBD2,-,CASSSRLAGGASTDTQYF,TGTGCCAGCAGCTCTCGTCTAGCGGGGGGGGCTAGCACAGATACGCAGTATTTT
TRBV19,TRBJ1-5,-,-,CASNLQGANQPQHF,TGTGCCAGTAACCTACAGGGTGCCAATCAGCCCCAGCATTTT
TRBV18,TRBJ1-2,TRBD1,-,CASSLIQGSDGYTF,TGTGCCAGCTCACTAATACAGGGGTCGGATGGCTACACCTTC
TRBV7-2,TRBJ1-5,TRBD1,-,CASSFTGGNQPQHF,TGTGCCAGCAGCTTTACAGGGGGCAATCAGCCCCAGCATTTT
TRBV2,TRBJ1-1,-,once,CASRQQQNTEAFF,TGTGCCAGCAGACAGCAACAGAACACTGAAGCTTTCTTT
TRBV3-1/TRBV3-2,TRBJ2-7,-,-,CASSQVNGEQYF,TGTGCCAGCAGCCAAGTGAACGGGGAGCAGTACTTC